The clone carrying this TCR beta chain has only a few counts. What it binds is not known. This record comes from a study of glioma-infiltrating T cells. Study conclusions and caveats: A blood CDR3 motif signature was depleted in highly divergent patients. Tissue-blood divergence was below expectation in non-neoplastic patients, above in gliomas.

V trimming: 4 bases; J trimming: 4 bases; junction bases outside the gene matches: 7. Germline CDR1 SGHNT, CDR2 YYREEE (reference sequence). The CDR3 totals 14 residues. Amplification of TCR alpha and beta CDR3 regions from RNA used iRepertoire nested multiplex PCR. One entry per CDR3 protein, called by TCRdb with MiXCR from the multiplex PCR reads. The repertoire includes around 390,000 distinct CDR3 sequences, roughly 41% of them detected once, and about 12% sits in the top ten. This chain connects TRBV5-4 to TRBJ1-2; 7 positions match TRBD1. The sequence came from a human donor with low-grade glioma or glioblastoma, undergoing nonglioma brain surgery, or in good health (not recorded which). The sequenced sample was glioma tissue, nonneoplastic brain tissue, or PBMCs (not recorded which). Here the CDR3 reads CASSGMTGLYGYTF. In nucleotides, the CDR3 is TGTGCCAGCAGCGGGATGACAGGGCTCTATGGCTACACCTTC. Based on the CDR3 plus reference TRBV5-4 and TRBJ1-2, the full variable domain is ETGVTQSPTHLIKTRGQQVTLRCSSQSGHNTVSWYQQALGQGPQFIFQYYREEENGRGNFPPRFSGLQFPNYSSELNVNALELDDSALYLCASSGMTGLYGYTFGSGTRLTVV.